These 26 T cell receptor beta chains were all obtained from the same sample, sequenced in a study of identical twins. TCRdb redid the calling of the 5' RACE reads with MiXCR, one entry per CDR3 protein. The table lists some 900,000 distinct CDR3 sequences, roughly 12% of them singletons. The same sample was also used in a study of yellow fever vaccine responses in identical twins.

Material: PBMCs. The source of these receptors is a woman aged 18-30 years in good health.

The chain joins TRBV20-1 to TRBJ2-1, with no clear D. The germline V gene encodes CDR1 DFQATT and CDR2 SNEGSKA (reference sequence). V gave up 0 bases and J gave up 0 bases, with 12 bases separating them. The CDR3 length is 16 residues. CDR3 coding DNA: TGCAGTGCTAGAGATAGCCATCCGAGCTCCTACAATGAGCAGTTCTTC. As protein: CSARDSHPSSYNEQFF.

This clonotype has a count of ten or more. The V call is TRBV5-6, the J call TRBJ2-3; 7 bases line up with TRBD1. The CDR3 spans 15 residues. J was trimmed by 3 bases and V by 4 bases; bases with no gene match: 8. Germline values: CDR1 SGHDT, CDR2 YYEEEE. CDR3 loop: CASSPDRLGTDTQYF. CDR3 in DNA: TGTGCCAGCAGCCCGGACAGGCTGGGAACAGATACGCAGTATTTT.

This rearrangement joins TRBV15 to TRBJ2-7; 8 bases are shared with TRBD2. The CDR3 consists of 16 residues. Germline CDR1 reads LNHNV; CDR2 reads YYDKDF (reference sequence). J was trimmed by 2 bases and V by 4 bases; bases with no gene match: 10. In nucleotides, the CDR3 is TGTGCCACCAGCACCGGCGGGAGGACTACCGCCTACGAGCAGTACTTC. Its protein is CATSTGGRTTAYEQYF.

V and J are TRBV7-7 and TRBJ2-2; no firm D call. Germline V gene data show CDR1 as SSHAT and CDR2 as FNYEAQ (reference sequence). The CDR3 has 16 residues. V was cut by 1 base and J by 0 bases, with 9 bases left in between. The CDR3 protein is CASSLGIGPNTGELFF. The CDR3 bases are TGTGCCAGCAGCTTAGGTATAGGCCCGAACACCGGGGAGCTGTTTTTT.

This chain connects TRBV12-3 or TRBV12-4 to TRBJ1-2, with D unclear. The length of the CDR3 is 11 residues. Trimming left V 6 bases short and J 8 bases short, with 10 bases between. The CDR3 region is CASRNIGGYTF. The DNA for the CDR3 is TGTGCCAGCAGAAATATAGGGGGCTACACCTTC.

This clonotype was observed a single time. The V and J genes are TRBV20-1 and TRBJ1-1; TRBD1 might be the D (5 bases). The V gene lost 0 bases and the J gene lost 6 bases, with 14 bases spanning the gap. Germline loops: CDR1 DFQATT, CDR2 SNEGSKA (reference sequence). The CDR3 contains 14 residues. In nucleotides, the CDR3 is TGCAGTGCTAGAGATCAGAGGAGGGGCGCTGAAGCTTTCTTT. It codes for CSARDQRRGAEAFF.

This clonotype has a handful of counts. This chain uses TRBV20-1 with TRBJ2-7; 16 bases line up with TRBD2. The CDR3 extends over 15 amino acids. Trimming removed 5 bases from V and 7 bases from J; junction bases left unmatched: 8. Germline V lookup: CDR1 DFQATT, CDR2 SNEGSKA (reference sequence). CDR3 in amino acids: CSAAGLAGGPGEQYF. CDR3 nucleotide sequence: TGCAGTGCTGCGGGACTAGCGGGAGGGCCGGGAGAGCAGTACTTC.

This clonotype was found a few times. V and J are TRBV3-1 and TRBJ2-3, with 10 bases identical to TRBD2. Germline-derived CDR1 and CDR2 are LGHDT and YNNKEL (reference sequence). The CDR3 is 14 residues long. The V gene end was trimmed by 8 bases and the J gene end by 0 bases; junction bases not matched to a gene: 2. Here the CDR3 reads CASGTSVSTDTQYF. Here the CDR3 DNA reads TGTGCCAGCGGGACTAGCGTCAGCACAGATACGCAGTATTTT.

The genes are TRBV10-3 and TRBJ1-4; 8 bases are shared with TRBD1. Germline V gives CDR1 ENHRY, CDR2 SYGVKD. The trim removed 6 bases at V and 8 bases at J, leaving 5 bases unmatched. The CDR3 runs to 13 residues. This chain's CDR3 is CAIRGQAGEKLFF. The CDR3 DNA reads TGTGCCATCAGGGGACAGGCGGGGGAAAAACTGTTTTTT.

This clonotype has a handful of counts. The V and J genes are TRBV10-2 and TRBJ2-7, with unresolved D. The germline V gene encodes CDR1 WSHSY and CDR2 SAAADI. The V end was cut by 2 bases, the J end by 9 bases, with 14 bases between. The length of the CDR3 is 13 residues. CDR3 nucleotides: TGCGCCAGCAGTGAGCGTCTACCCGTAGGGCAGTACGTC. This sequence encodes CASSERLPVGQYV.

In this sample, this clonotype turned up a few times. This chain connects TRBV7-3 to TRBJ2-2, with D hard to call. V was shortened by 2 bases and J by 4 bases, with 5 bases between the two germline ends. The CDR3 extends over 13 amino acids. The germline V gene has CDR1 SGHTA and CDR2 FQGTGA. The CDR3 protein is CASSLSFTGELFF. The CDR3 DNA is TGTGCCAGCAGCTTATCTTTCACCGGGGAGCTGTTTTTT.

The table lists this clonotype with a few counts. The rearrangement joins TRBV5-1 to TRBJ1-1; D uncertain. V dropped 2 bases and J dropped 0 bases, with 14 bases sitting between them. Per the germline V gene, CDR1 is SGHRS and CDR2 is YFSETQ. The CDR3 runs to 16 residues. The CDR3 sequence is CASSLAGVVMNTEAFF. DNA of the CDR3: TGCGCCAGCAGCTTAGCTGGGGTGGTCATGAACACTGAAGCTTTCTTT.

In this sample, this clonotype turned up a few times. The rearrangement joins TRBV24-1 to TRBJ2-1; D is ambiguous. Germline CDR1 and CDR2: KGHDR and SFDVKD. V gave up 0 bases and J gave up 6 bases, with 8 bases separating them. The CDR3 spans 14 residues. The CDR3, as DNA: TGTGCCACCAGTGATTTGCTCGGATCCAATGAGCAGTTCTTC. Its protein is CATSDLLGSNEQFF.

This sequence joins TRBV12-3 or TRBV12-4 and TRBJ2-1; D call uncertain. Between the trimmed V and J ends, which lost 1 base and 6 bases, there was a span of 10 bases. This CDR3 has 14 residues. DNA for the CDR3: TGTGCCAGCAGTTTAGGCGTCCCGATCAATGAGCAGTTCTTC. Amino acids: CASSLGVPINEQFF.

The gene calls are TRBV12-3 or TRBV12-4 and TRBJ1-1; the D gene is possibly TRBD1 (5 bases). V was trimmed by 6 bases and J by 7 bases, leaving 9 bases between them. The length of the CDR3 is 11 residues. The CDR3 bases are TGTGCCAGCAGCCACACAGGTGAAGCTTTCTTT. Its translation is CASSHTGEAFF.

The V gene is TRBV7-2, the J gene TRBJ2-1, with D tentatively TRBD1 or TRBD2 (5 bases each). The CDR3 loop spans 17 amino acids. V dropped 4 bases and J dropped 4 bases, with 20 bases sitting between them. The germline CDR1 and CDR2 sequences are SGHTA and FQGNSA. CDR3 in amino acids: CASSSSRQPGLYNEQFF. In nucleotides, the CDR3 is TGTGCCAGCAGCTCAAGTCGACAGCCGGGGTTATACAATGAGCAGTTCTTC.

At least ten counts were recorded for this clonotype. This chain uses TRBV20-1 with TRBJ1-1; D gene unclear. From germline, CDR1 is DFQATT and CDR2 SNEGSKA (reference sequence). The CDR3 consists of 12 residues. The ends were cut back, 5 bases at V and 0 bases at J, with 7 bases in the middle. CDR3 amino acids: CSASPLNTEAFF. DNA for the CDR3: TGCAGTGCTTCCCCCCTGAACACTGAAGCTTTCTTT.

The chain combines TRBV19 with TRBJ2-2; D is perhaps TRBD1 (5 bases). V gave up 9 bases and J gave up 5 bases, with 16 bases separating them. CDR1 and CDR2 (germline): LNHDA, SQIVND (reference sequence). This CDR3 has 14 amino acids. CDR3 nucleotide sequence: TGTGCCAGCTCCCCCAGGGAAAGTACCGGGGAGCTGTTTTTT. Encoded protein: CASSPRESTGELFF.

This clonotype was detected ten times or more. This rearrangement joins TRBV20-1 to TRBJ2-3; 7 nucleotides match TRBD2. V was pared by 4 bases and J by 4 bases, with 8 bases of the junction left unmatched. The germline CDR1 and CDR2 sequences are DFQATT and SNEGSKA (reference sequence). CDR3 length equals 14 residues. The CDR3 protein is CSATLAGVADTQYF. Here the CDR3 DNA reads TGCAGTGCTACCTTGGCGGGAGTAGCAGATACGCAGTATTTT.

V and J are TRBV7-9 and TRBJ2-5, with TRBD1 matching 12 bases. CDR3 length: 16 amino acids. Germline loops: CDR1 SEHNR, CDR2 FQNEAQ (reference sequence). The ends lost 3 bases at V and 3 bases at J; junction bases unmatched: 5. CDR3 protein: CASSFGTGGEEETQYF. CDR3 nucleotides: TGTGCCAGCAGCTTTGGGACAGGGGGCGAGGAAGAGACCCAGTACTTC.

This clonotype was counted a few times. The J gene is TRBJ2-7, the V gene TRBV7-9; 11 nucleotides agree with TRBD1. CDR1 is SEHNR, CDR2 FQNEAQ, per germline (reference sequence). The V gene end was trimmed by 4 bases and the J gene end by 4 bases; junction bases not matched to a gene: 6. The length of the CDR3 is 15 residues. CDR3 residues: CASSYPGQGAYEQYV. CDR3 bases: TGTGCCAGCAGCTACCCCGGACAGGGGGCGTACGAGCAGTACGTC.

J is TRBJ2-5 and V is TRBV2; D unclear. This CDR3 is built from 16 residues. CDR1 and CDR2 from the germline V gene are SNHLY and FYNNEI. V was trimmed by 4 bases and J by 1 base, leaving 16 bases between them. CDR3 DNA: TGTGCCAGCAGTGGTATCCAGACGAATCCCCAAGAGACCCAGTACTTC. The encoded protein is CASSGIQTNPQETQYF.

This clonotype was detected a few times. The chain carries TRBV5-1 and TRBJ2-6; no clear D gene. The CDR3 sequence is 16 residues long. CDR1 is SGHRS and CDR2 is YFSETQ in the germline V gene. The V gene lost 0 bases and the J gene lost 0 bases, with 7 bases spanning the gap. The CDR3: CASSLGPNSGANVLTF. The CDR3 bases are TGCGCCAGCAGCTTGGGACCGAACTCTGGGGCCAACGTCCTGACTTTC.

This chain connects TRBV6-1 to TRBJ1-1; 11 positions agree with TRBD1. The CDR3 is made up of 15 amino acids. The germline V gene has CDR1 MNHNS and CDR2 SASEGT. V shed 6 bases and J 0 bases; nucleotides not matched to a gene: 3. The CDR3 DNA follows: TGTGCCAGCAGCCCGGACAGGGGGCTGAACACTGAAGCTTTCTTT. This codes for CASSPDRGLNTEAFF.

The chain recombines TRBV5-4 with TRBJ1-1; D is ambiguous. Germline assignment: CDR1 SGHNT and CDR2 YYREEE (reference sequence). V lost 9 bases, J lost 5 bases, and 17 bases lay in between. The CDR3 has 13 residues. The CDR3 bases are TGTGCCACTGAACCTGGGTCGGGAACTGAAGCTTTCTTT. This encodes CATEPGSGTEAFF.

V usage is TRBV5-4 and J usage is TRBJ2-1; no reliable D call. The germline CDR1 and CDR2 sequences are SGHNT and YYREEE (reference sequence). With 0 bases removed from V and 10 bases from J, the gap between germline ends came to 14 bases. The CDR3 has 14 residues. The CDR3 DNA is TGTGCCAGCAGCTTGGACTTCTCAATGGGGGAGCAGTTCTTC. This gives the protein CASSLDFSMGEQFF. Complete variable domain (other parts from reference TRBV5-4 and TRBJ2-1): ETGVTQSPTHLIKTRGQQVTLRCSSQSGHNTVSWYQQALGQGPQFIFQYYREEENGRGNFPPRFSGLQFPNYSSELNVNALELDDSALYLCASSLDFSMGEQFFGPGTRLTVL.